This T cell receptor beta chain was sequenced for a study of beta chain features in type 1 diabetes. In the study overall: Taken together, all samples contributed some 98 million examined sorted cells.

Comment on this clone: Its antigen is as yet unknown.

The CDR3 consists of 13 residues. Germline V CDR1 and CDR2: ENHRY, SYGVKD. Trimming left V 4 bases short and J 8 bases short, with 12 bases between. Naive, central memory, regulatory and stem cell-like memory cells within the CD4+ compartment were sorted using CD45RO/CCR7/CD25/CD127/CD95/CD27. Points from the study as a whole: Insertion counts at VDJ junctions were lower in type 1 diabetes patients, who also showed more deletions there. TCRB CDR3s were moderately but significantly shorter in Type 1 diabetes patients in all four CD4+ subsets. Cells that show high TCR expression could be over-represented by cDNA sequencing.

The authors reverse transcribed all of the isolated RNA, so sequencing captured expressed TCRB transcripts. The method was immunoSEQ multiplex PCR; TCRdb's version includes in-frame clones alone and lacks a portion of them. The repertoire holds roughly 730,000 clones, with roughly an eighth as singletons. The sample taken for sequencing was naive CD4+ T cells from blood. This chain connects TRBV10-3 to TRBJ1-5, with a weak D call TRBD1 (5 bases). This sequence was found in a young man with type 1 diabetes. The CDR3 loop is CAISVQGGEPQHF. CDR3 in DNA: TGTGCCATCAGTGTGCAGGGCGGCGAGCCCCAGCATTTT.